This T cell receptor (beta chain) comes out of a study of OX40 agonist ivuxolimab in advanced cancers. Study as a whole: The dose-escalation group included hepatocellular carcinoma, melanoma, renal cell carcinoma and head and neck cancer. Findings and caveats of the study: Mean expanded clone counts were higher in CD8+ than CD4+ T cells. Both blood CD4+ and CD8+ T cells showed clonal growth by week 6 at 0.1 to 3.0 mg/kg.

Germline CDR1 is MNHEY and CDR2 is SMNVEV (reference sequence). CDR3 length equals 17 residues. V trimming: 4 bases; J trimming: 3 bases; junction bases outside the gene matches: 10. The protocol was immunoSEQ multiplex PCR, while the TCRdb copy is restricted to in-frame clones and leaves out a portion. The top ten clones hold 10% of a sample with fewer than 85,000 clones, more than 85% of them seen once. As regards this clone: The antigen is undetermined.

V gene TRBV27 combines with J gene TRBJ2-2, with 8 bases identical to TRBD1. This clonotype was sampled from an adult with an advanced solid tumor such as melanoma, head and neck, liver or kidney cancer. This material consisted of CD4+ or CD8+ T cells sorted from blood, taken in a trial of the OX40 agonist ivuxolimab. CDR3 residues: CASSYPGGRSDTGELFF. The CDR3 region has the DNA TGTGCCAGCAGTTACCCAGGGGGCCGGTCGGACACCGGGGAGCTGTTTTTT.